This TCR beta chain was retrieved from a study of post-analysis software for immune sequencing data. Across the whole study: As for disease course, relapsing-remitting, secondary progressive and progressive-relapsing multiple sclerosis were all included.

Of note for this clonotype: The target antigen is unknown.

Losses at the gene ends were 2 bases for V and 3 bases for J; bases not matched to a gene: 5. This CDR3 has 16 residues. CDR1 and CDR2 (germline): MNHEY, SVGAGI. TCR beta cDNA libraries had unique molecular identifiers. Each batch of roughly 0.9 to 10 million T cells produced 400,000 to 650,000 cDNA molecules. TCRdb reprocessed the PCR reads via MiXCR and lists one record per CDR3 protein. The sample gives hundreds of thousands of distinct CDR3 sequences, approximately 57% of which show up once; roughly 4.4% is in the top ten. Findings of the study overall: Strong same-batch co-clustering of samples appeared with F measure clustering. Several TRBV segments were more frequent in patients than controls; TRBV5-6, TRBV5-1 and TRBV20-1 belonged to this group. Controls had significantly higher normalized Chao1 diversity than multiple sclerosis patients.

Input material: blood. This TCR came from a girl aged 5-17 years with multiple sclerosis. This rearrangement joins TRBV6-5 to TRBJ2-3, with TRBD1 matching over 10 bases. The CDR3 nucleotides are TGTGCCAGCAGTTACGGGGACAGGGGAGGGACAGATACGCAGTATTTT. Translating gives CASSYGDRGGTDTQYF.